This T cell receptor (beta chain) was sequenced for a study of blood T cell repertoires in COVID-19 (TCRdb year 2020). Describing the broader study: Collaborator samples came from the United States, Italy and Spain and covered acute and convalescent phases of COVID-19. The material from the prospective study consisted of cDNA or gDNA derived from T cells, B-cell-depleted T cells, or PBMCs. Deeply sampled blood TCRbeta repertoires from subjects exposed to, actively infected with, or recovered from COVID-19 were included in the dataset. A freely available public database, intended as a resource for researchers studying the immune response to SARS-CoV-2, is where the repertoires were released. Samples came from the ongoing ImmuneRACE study (first 160 participants) plus 1,254 subjects from 6 global collaborators. Nearly every sample came with metadata listing a de-identified subject ID, COVID-19 status, age in years and sex. Where HLA class I and class II types were available, the types were taken from metadata supplied by the sample provider, not from assay-based typing.

TCRbeta CDR3 regions were amplified from genomic DNA by means of the immunoSEQ Assay, a bias-controlled multiplex PCR. The paper's processing steps were these. Nucleated cell counts per sample were estimated from amplification of reference gene primers within the assay. To quantify the absolute abundance of each unique TCRbeta CDR3 rearrangement, sequence reads were collapsed and filtered. Productive Simpson clonality was computed per sample as the square root of Simpson's diversity index over productive rearrangements. The table comes from immuneACCESS by way of TCRdb, which keeps in-frame sequences with V and J called. Part of the clones is missing from these tables; in studies checked, under half for an unresolved V gene and the rest for unknown reasons. V and J calls and clone size are as listed in that table; D and trimming were resolved from the DNA. In this sample the table shows about 200,000 clones, around 84% of which occur a single time. Around 13% of the sample is in the top ten clones.

Findings and caveats that apply to the study as a whole: How much clinical and demographic metadata was included differed by source and by participant, and the metadata was provided uncurated.

Counted from cysteine to phenylalanine, this CDR3 has 16 amino acids. Of all the DNA, just the CDR3 is kept, 48 bases in frame from base 1. The germline V and J ends show losses of 3 bases and 4 bases respectively, and no gene match explains 8 bases of the junction. Based on the germline V gene, the CDR1 and CDR2 sequences are LGHNA and YSLEER. Remarks on this clone: What antigen it recognizes has not been identified. No much larger clone exists at a distance of one base, and base qualities are not known.

Collaborating institutions collected whole blood in K2EDTA tubes following their own protocols. Collaborator samples were shipped for TCRbeta analysis as frozen whole blood, isolated PBMCs, or DNA extracted from either sample type. This TCR derives from a human donor in a cohort sampled during active COVID-19. The sequenced material came from peripheral blood. The rearrangement combines TRBV4-3 with TRBJ2-1; TRBD2 matches 8 bases in the middle. For the CDR3, the sequence is CASSQVWRGEYNEQFF. The sequenced DNA is TGCGCCAGCAGCCAGGTCTGGCGGGGGGAATACAATGAGCAGTTCTTC.